These T cell receptor beta chains were read from a single sample in a study of blood T cell repertoires in COVID-19. Profiling relied on immunoSEQ multiplex PCR, and the TCRdb table lists in-frame clones only, not all of them. The repertoire holds some 170,000 clones, with over 75% as singletons. The specimen sequenced was peripheral blood. The source of these receptors is a human donor in a cohort sampled during active COVID-19. CDR3s include the opening cysteine and the closing phenylalanine or tryptophan. Fields, in order: J gene, D gene, clone size, V gene, CDR3 DNA, CDR3 protein. The D gene is left open where the match is weak. Not all rows give a size; the values are once, few, many and, for expanded clones, a class.

j_gene: TRBJ1-5
d_gene: TRBD1
abundance: once
v_gene: TRBV6-6
CDR3nt: TGTGCCAGCAGATCCGGACAGGGGGCTGACAATCAGCCCCAGCATTTT
CDR3aa: CASRSGQGADNQPQHF

j_gene: TRBJ2-2
d_gene: TRBD1
abundance: NA
v_gene: TRBV19
CDR3nt: TGTGCCAGTCAGCAGGGGACAGGGAGGACCGGGGAGCTGTTTTTT
CDR3aa: CASQQGTGRTGELFF

j_gene: TRBJ2-1
d_gene: TRBD2
abundance: NA
v_gene: TRBV4-1
CDR3nt: TGCGCCAGCAGCCCCCCTAGCGGGGATGGTGAGCAGTTCTTC
CDR3aa: CASSPPSGDGEQFF

j_gene: TRBJ1-1
d_gene: TRBD1
abundance: NA
v_gene: TRBV18
CDR3nt: TGTGCCAGCTCACCAGGGGACAGGGAAGCTTTCTTT
CDR3aa: CASSPGDREAFF

j_gene: TRBJ2-1
d_gene: NA
abundance: NA
v_gene: TRBV19
CDR3nt: TGTGCCAGTAGTATAGAGGGGGCGTGGTCACAGGAGCAGTTCTTC
CDR3aa: CASSIEGAWSQEQFF

j_gene: TRBJ2-7
d_gene: NA
abundance: NA
v_gene: TRBV3-1/TRBV3-2
CDR3nt: TGTGCCAGCAGCAGCGAGGGCGACGAGCAGTACTTC
CDR3aa: CASSSEGDEQYF

j_gene: TRBJ2-3
d_gene: TRBD2
abundance: NA
v_gene: TRBV27
CDR3nt: TGTGCCAGCAGTTCCTTCGTATCGACCGGGACTAGCGGGAGGGGAGATACGCAGTATTTT
CDR3aa: CASSSFVSTGTSGRGDTQYF

j_gene: TRBJ1-2
d_gene: TRBD1
abundance: NA
v_gene: TRBV30
CDR3nt: TGTGCCTTTCTCCGATCCGGGACAGAACATGGCTACACCTTC
CDR3aa: CAFLRSGTEHGYTF

j_gene: TRBJ1-1
d_gene: NA
abundance: NA
v_gene: TRBV19
CDR3nt: TGTGCCAGTAGTATCTTTGCGGGGAGGGGGAACACTGAAGCTTTCTTT
CDR3aa: CASSIFAGRGNTEAFF

j_gene: TRBJ1-2
d_gene: TRBD1
abundance: NA
v_gene: TRBV7-9
CDR3nt: TGTGCCGGCGGGACAGGGTACTATGGCTACACCTTC
CDR3aa: CAGGTGYYGYTF

j_gene: TRBJ2-1
d_gene: NA
abundance: NA
v_gene: TRBV6-1
CDR3nt: TGTGCCAGCAGTGAAGAGTGGTTGAGAGAGCAGTTCTTC
CDR3aa: CASSEEWLREQFF

j_gene: TRBJ2-7
d_gene: TRBD1
abundance: NA
v_gene: TRBV19
CDR3nt: TGTGCCAGTAGTATGCAAGGACAGGGGAGCGCCTACGAGCAGTACTTC
CDR3aa: CASSMQGQGSAYEQYF

j_gene: TRBJ2-7
d_gene: TRBD1
abundance: NA
v_gene: TRBV18
CDR3nt: TGTGCCAGCTCACCACGTGGAAAGACAGGGAGCTCCTACGAGCAGTACTTC
CDR3aa: CASSPRGKTGSSYEQYF

j_gene: TRBJ1-2
d_gene: TRBD1
abundance: NA
v_gene: TRBV14
CDR3nt: TGTGCCAGCAGCCTTAAGGGCGGGACAGGATTCTATGGCTACACCTTC
CDR3aa: CASSLKGGTGFYGYTF

j_gene: TRBJ2-5
d_gene: NA
abundance: NA
v_gene: TRBV6-5
CDR3nt: TGTGCCAGCAGTTATCAAGCTAGGTACCAAGAGACCCAGTACTTC
CDR3aa: CASSYQARYQETQYF

j_gene: TRBJ2-1
d_gene: NA
abundance: NA
v_gene: TRBV7-8
CDR3nt: TGTGCCAGCAGCTTTGGGTATCCGGGGAGCTCCTACAATGAGCAGTTCTTC
CDR3aa: CASSFGYPGSSYNEQFF

j_gene: TRBJ2-7
d_gene: NA
abundance: NA
v_gene: TRBV11-2
CDR3nt: TGTGCCAGCAGCCCACGGGACACCTTATCCTACGAGCAGTACTTC
CDR3aa: CASSPRDTLSYEQYF

j_gene: TRBJ2-1
d_gene: TRBD2
abundance: NA
v_gene: TRBV7-9
CDR3nt: TGTGCCAGCAGCTCTAGCGGCTACAATGAGCAGTTCTTC
CDR3aa: CASSSSGYNEQFF

j_gene: TRBJ2-2
d_gene: NA
abundance: NA
v_gene: TRBV7-2
CDR3nt: TGTGCCAGCAGCTTAGCATCGTCCGGGGAGCTGTTTTTT
CDR3aa: CASSLASSGELFF

j_gene: TRBJ2-1
d_gene: TRBD2
abundance: NA
v_gene: TRBV6-4
CDR3nt: TGTGCCAGCAGTGGATTACTAGCGGGGACGGATGAGCAGTTCTTC
CDR3aa: CASSGLLAGTDEQFF

j_gene: TRBJ2-3
d_gene: NA
abundance: many
v_gene: TRBV7-2
CDR3nt: TGTGCCAGCAGGGATGACAGTAATACGCAGTATTTT
CDR3aa: CASRDDSNTQYF

j_gene: TRBJ1-5
d_gene: TRBD1
abundance: NA
v_gene: TRBV4-2
CDR3nt: TGTGCCAGCAGCCCCAGTACCGGGACAGGGTATCAGCCCCAGCATTTT
CDR3aa: CASSPSTGTGYQPQHF

j_gene: TRBJ2-7
d_gene: TRBD1
abundance: NA
v_gene: TRBV18
CDR3nt: TGTGCCAGCTCACCAACAGGGGAGAGTGAGCAGTACTTC
CDR3aa: CASSPTGESEQYF

j_gene: TRBJ1-2
d_gene: NA
abundance: NA
v_gene: TRBV6-5
CDR3nt: TGTGCCAGCAGTAACGGACAAGCCGAAGGTGGCTACACCTTC
CDR3aa: CASSNGQAEGGYTF

j_gene: TRBJ1-2
d_gene: NA
abundance: NA
v_gene: TRBV28
CDR3nt: TGTGCCAGCAGTTTATCCGGGACATCAAATGGCTACACCTTC
CDR3aa: CASSLSGTSNGYTF

j_gene: TRBJ2-5
d_gene: TRBD2
abundance: NA
v_gene: TRBV3-1/TRBV3-2
CDR3nt: TGTGCCAGCAGCCTCAGCCCCGGGACTAGCGGGGGGGGTGGGACCCAGTACTTC
CDR3aa: CASSLSPGTSGGGGTQYF

j_gene: TRBJ1-2
d_gene: NA
abundance: NA
v_gene: TRBV7-9
CDR3nt: TGTGCCAGCAGCTTAAGGGGAAAGGATATCAACTATGGCTACACCTTC
CDR3aa: CASSLRGKDINYGYTF

j_gene: TRBJ2-5
d_gene: TRBD2
abundance: NA
v_gene: TRBV4-3
CDR3nt: TGCGCCAGCAGCCAAGGGGGGGGTGCCAGGGCAGAGACCCAGTACTTC
CDR3aa: CASSQGGGARAETQYF

j_gene: TRBJ2-7
d_gene: NA
abundance: NA
v_gene: TRBV5-1
CDR3nt: TGCGCCAGCGGGTTGAAGATCAACCAACGCGCGGACGAGCAGTACTTC
CDR3aa: CASGLKINQRADEQYF

j_gene: TRBJ2-1
d_gene: TRBD1
abundance: NA
v_gene: TRBV13
CDR3nt: TGTGCCAGCAGCCAGGGACAGCCTTACAATGAGCAGTTCTTC
CDR3aa: CASSQGQPYNEQFF

j_gene: TRBJ1-3
d_gene: NA
abundance: NA
v_gene: TRBV11-3
CDR3nt: TGTGCCAGCAGCCCTACCTCATACGACACCATATATTTT
CDR3aa: CASSPTSYDTIYF

j_gene: TRBJ2-2
d_gene: TRBD1
abundance: NA
v_gene: TRBV7-2
CDR3nt: TGTGCCAGCAGCGAAGACAGGGACACCGGGGAGCTGTTTTTT
CDR3aa: CASSEDRDTGELFF

j_gene: TRBJ1-4
d_gene: TRBD1
abundance: NA
v_gene: TRBV6-5
CDR3nt: TGTACCAGCACCGCGACAGGGCGAGGTGAAAAACTGTTTTTT
CDR3aa: CTSTATGRGEKLFF

j_gene: TRBJ2-2
d_gene: TRBD2
abundance: NA
v_gene: TRBV9
CDR3nt: TGTGCCAGCAGCTCGAGGACTAGCGCGAACACCGGGGAGCTGTTTTTT
CDR3aa: CASSSRTSANTGELFF

j_gene: TRBJ2-7
d_gene: TRBD1
abundance: NA
v_gene: TRBV7-6
CDR3nt: TGTGCCAGCAGCCCCAGACAGGGAGCCCCCTACGAGCAGTACTTC
CDR3aa: CASSPRQGAPYEQYF

j_gene: TRBJ1-1
d_gene: TRBD1
abundance: NA
v_gene: TRBV2
CDR3nt: TGTGCCAGCAGTGATTCAGGGGGGAGGACTGAAGCTTTCTTT
CDR3aa: CASSDSGGRTEAFF

j_gene: TRBJ1-6
d_gene: TRBD1
abundance: NA
v_gene: TRBV2
CDR3nt: TGTGCCAGCAGGGGACAGGGGATAGAATCGAGCTCACCCCTCCACTTT
CDR3aa: CASRGQGIESSSPLHF

j_gene: TRBJ2-3
d_gene: TRBD2
abundance: NA
v_gene: TRBV28
CDR3nt: TGTGCCAGCGGCATAGGACTAGCGGGGGGCAGGGCAGATACGCAGTATTTT
CDR3aa: CASGIGLAGGRADTQYF

j_gene: TRBJ1-1
d_gene: NA
abundance: few
v_gene: TRBV3-1/TRBV3-2
CDR3nt: TGTGCCAGCAACTACAGGCGAATGAACACTGAAGCTTTCTTT
CDR3aa: CASNYRRMNTEAFF

j_gene: TRBJ1-1
d_gene: TRBD1
abundance: NA
v_gene: TRBV27
CDR3nt: TGTGCCAGCCAGGACAGGGGGAAATCGGCTTTCTTT
CDR3aa: CASQDRGKSAFF

j_gene: TRBJ2-7
d_gene: NA
abundance: NA
v_gene: TRBV7-8
CDR3nt: TGTGCCAGCAGCTTAGTCTGGCAGGGCTCCTACGAGCAGTACTTC
CDR3aa: CASSLVWQGSYEQYF

j_gene: TRBJ2-2
d_gene: NA
abundance: NA
v_gene: TRBV9
CDR3nt: TGCGCCAGCAGCGGAGGGGGGGGCCCGAACACCGGGGAGCTGTTTTTT
CDR3aa: CASSGGGGPNTGELFF

j_gene: TRBJ1-2
d_gene: TRBD1
abundance: NA
v_gene: TRBV5-6
CDR3nt: TGTGCCAGCAGCTCGTCTGGGACAGTTGCTAACTATGGCTACACCTTC
CDR3aa: CASSSSGTVANYGYTF

j_gene: TRBJ2-1
d_gene: TRBD2
abundance: NA
v_gene: TRBV6-5
CDR3nt: TGTGCCAGCAGCAACAGCGGGAGCGTTAGTGAGCAGTTCTTC
CDR3aa: CASSNSGSVSEQFF

j_gene: TRBJ1-1
d_gene: NA
abundance: NA
v_gene: TRBV7-4
CDR3nt: TGTGCCAGCAGCTTACGCTCAGGGGACTATAACACTGAAGCTTTCTTT
CDR3aa: CASSLRSGDYNTEAFF

j_gene: TRBJ1-1
d_gene: NA
abundance: few
v_gene: TRBV7-8
CDR3nt: TGTGCCAGTGAAAGGGCAGGGTCGTTCACTGAAGCTTTCTTT
CDR3aa: CASERAGSFTEAFF

j_gene: TRBJ2-7
d_gene: TRBD1
abundance: NA
v_gene: TRBV15
CDR3nt: TGTGCCACCAGAGACAGGGGGTTCGACGAGCAGTACTTC
CDR3aa: CATRDRGFDEQYF